The entry below gives a single T cell receptor (beta chain) sequence along with its context. In Seattle, patients joined the study during active infection and were tracked longitudinally. This specimen belongs to a study of blood T cell repertoires in COVID-19. Across the whole study: Acute-phase and convalescent COVID-19 samples originated in the United States, Italy and Spain. T cells, B-cell-depleted T cells, or PBMCs provided the cDNA or gDNA that served as material.

Per the authors' pipeline: Quantification of nucleated cells was approximated via reference gene primer amplification. Clones were read by immunoSEQ multiplex PCR, and TCRdb kept only the in-frame ones, dropping some. V and J calls and clone size are as listed in that table; D and trimming were resolved from the DNA. Among some 200,000 clones listed, 85% to 95% were seen once. After removal of 3 bases from V and 0 bases from J, the junction contained 11 bases not matched to a gene. The CDR3 contains 18 residues. Germline V gene sequence: CDR1 SGHTA, CDR2 FQGNSA. This chain uses TRBV7-2 with TRBJ1-5; 7 bases fit TRBD1. The clonotype originates from a man younger than 40 with COVID-19, enrolled during active disease. Sequencing was performed on peripheral blood. CDR3 protein: CASSLSGTVEDSNQPQHF. CDR3 sequence (DNA): TGTGCCAGCAGCTTGTCCGGGACAGTCGAAGATAGCAATCAGCCCCAGCATTTT.